The clone carrying this T cell receptor (beta chain) has a single count. Authors' analysis steps: Estimated nucleated cell counts came from reference gene primer amplification. The repertoire was sequenced with immunoSEQ multiplex PCR; TCRdb's copy has only in-frame clones and lacks some. The V and J calls and clone size are taken from that table; D and trimming were inferred from the DNA. The data contain 310,000 or so clones, around 90% of them singletons. With V trimmed by 7 bases and J by 8 bases, 14 bases remained unmatched. Germline CDR1 reads GTSNPN; CDR2 reads SVGIG (reference sequence). The CDR3 spans 15 residues. The sample is drawn from a study of blood T cell repertoires in COVID-19. The overall study: The origin of the acute and convalescent COVID-19 samples was the United States, Italy and Spain.

The clonotype was recovered from a man over 45 with active or convalescent COVID-19. V is TRBV30 and J is TRBJ1-4; 9 nucleotides align to TRBD1. Sequencing was carried out using peripheral blood. CDR3 bases: TGTGCCTTAGACTCCGGGACAGGGATGGGGGAAAAACTGTTTTTT. Its protein product is CALDSGTGMGEKLFF.